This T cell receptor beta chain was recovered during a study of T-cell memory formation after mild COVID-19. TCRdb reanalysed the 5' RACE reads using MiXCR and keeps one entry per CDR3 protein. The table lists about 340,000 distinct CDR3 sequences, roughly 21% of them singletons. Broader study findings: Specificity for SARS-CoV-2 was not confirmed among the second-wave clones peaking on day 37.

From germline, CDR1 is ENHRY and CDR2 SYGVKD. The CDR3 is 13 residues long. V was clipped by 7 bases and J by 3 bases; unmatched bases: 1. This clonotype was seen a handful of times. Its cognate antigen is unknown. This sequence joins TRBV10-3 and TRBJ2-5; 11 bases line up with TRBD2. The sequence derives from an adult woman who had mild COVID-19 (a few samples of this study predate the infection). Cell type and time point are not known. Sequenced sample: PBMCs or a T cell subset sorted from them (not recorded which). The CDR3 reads CAITGLAEETQYF. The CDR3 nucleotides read TGTGCCATCACGGGACTAGCGGAAGAGACCCAGTACTTC.